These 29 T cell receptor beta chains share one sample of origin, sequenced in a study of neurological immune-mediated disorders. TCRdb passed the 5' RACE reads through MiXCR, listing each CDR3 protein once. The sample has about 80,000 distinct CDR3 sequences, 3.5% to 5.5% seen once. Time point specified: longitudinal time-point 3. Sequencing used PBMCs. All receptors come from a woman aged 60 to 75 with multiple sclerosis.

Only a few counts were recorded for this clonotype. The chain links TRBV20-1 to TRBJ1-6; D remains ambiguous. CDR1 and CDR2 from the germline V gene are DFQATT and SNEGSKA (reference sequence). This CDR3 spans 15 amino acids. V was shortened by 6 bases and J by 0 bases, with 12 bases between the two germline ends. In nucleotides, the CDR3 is TGCAGTGCCCTGTGGGGTAGCTCCTATAATTCACCCCTCCACTTT. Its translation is CSALWGSSYNSPLHF.

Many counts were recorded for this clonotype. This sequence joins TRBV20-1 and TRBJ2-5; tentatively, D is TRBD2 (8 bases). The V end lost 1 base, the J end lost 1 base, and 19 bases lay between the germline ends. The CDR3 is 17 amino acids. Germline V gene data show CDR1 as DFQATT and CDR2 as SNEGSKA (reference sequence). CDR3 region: CSARVRGGTRGQETQYF. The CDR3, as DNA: TGCAGTGCTAGAGTCAGGGGGGGGACTAGGGGCCAAGAGACCCAGTACTTC.

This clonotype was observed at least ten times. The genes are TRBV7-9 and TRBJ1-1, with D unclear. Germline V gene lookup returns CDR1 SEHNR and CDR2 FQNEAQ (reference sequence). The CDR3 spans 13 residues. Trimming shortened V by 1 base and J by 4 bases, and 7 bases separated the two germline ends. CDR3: CASSLEAGTEAFF. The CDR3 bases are TGTGCCAGCAGCTTAGAGGCGGGCACTGAAGCTTTCTTT.

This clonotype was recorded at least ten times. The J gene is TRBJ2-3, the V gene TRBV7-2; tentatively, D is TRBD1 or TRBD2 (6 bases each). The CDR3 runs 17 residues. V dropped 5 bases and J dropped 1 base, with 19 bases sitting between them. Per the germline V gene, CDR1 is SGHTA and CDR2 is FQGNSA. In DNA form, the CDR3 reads TGTGCCAGCAGCCGCCGATTATCGGGGGCTGGCACAGATACGCAGTATTTT. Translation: CASSRRLSGAGTDTQYF.

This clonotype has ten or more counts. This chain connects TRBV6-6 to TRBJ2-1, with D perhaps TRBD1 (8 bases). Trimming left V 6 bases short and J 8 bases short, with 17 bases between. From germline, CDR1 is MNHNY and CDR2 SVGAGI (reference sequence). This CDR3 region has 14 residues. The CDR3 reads CASRDREGVDEQFF. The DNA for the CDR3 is TGTGCCAGCAGGGACAGGGAGGGGGTCGATGAGCAGTTCTTC.

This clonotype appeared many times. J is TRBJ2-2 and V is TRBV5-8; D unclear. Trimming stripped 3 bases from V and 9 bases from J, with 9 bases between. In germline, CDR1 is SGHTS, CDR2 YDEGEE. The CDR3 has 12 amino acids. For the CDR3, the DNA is TGTGCCAGCAGCTCCATGCGTAGGGAGCTGTTTTTT. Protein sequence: CASSSMRRELFF.

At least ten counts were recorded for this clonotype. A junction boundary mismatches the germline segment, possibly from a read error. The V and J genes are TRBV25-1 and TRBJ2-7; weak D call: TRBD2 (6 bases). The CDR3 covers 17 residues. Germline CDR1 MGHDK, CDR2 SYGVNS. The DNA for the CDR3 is TGTGCCAGCAGTGACCCCCGGGGGAAGCTTGGCCCCTACGAGCAGCACTTC. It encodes CASSDPRGKLGPYEQHF.

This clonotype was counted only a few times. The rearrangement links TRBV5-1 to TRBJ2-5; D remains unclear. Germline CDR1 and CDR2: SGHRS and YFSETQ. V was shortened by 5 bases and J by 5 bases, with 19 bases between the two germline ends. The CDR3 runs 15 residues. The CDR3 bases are TGCGCCAGCAGTTTTGAGCCCACTAAGTGGGAGACCCAGTACTTC. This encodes CASSFEPTKWETQYF.

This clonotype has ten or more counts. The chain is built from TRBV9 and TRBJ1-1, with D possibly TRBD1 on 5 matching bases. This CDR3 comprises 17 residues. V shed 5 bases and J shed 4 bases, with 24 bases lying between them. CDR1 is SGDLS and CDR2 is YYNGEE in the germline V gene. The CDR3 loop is CASRNVVAPGGGTEAFF. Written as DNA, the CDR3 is TGTGCCAGCAGGAATGTCGTGGCTCCCGGGGGAGGCACTGAAGCTTTCTTT.

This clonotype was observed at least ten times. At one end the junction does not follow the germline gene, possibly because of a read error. The CDR3 nucleotides are TGTGCCAGCAGCTCACCTCCCGGGACAGGGGGCTCCGACGAGCAGTACTTC. This translates into CASSSPPGTGGSDEQYF. This chain connects TRBV7-8 to TRBJ2-7, with 12 positions matching TRBD1. This CDR3 comprises 17 residues. Germline lookup yields CDR1 SGHVS and CDR2 FQNEAQ.

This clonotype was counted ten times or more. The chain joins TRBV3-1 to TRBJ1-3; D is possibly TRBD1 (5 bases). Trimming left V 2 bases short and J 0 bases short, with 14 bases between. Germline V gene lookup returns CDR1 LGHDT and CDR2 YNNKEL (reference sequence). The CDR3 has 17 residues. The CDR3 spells CASSQPGRPFSGNTIYF. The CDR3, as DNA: TGTGCCAGCAGCCAACCGGGACGGCCCTTCTCTGGAAACACCATATATTTT.

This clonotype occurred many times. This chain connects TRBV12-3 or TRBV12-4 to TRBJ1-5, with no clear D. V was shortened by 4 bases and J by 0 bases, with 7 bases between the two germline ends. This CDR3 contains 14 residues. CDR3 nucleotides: TGTGCCAGCAGTTCTGTTGATAGCAATCAGCCCCAGCATTTT. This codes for CASSSVDSNQPQHF.

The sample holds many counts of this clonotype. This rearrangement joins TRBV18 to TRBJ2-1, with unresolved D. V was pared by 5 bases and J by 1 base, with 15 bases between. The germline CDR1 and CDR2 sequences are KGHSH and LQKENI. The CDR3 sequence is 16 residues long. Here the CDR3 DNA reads TGTGCCAGCTCAACGGGCAACATGATGTCCTACAATGAGCAGTTCTTC. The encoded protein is CASSTGNMMSYNEQFF.

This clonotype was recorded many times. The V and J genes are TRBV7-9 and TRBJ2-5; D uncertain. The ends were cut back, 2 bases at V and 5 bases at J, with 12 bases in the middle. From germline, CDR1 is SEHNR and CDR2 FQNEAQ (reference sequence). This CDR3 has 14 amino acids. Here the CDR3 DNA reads TGTGCCAGCAGCTTAAACATCAACGGGGAGACCCAGTACTTC. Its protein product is CASSLNINGETQYF.

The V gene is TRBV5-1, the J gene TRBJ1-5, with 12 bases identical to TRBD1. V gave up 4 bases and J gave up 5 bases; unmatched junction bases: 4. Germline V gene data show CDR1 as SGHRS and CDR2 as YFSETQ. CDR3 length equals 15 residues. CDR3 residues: CASSGTGGKDQPQHF. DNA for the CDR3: TGCGCCAGCAGCGGGACAGGGGGCAAGGATCAGCCCCAGCATTTT.

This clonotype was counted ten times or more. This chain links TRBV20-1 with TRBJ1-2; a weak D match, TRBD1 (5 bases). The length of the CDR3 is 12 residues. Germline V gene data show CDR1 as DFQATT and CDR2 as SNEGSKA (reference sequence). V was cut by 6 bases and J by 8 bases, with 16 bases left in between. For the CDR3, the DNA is TGCAGTGCCTATGGGACTTCGGGGGGCTACACCTTC. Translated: CSAYGTSGGYTF.

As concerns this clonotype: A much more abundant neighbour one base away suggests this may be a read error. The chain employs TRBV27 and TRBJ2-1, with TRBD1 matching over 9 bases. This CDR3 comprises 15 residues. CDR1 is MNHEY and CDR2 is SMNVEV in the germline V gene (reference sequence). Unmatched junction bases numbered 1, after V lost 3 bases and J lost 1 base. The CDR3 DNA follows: TGTGCCAGCAGTTTTGACAGGGGGTCCTACAATGAGCAGTTCTTC. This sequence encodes CASSFDRGSYNEQFF.

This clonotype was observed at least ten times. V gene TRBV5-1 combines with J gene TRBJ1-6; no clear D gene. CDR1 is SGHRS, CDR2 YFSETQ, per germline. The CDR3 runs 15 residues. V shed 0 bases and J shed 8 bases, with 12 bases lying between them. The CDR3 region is CASSLGGTTDSPLHF. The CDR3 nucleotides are TGCGCCAGCAGCTTGGGGGGTACGACTGATTCACCCCTCCACTTT.

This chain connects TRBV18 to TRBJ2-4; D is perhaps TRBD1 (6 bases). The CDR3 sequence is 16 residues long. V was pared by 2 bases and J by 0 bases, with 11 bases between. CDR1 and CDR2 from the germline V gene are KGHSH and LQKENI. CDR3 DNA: TGTGCCAGCTCACCAGCTGTACAGGGAGCCAAAAACATTCAGTACTTC. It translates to CASSPAVQGAKNIQYF.

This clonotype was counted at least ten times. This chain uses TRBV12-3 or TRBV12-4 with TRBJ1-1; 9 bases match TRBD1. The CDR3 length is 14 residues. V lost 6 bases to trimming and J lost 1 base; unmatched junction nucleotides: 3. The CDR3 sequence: CASRLGQGNTEAFF. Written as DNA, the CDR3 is TGTGCCAGCAGGTTGGGACAGGGGAACACTGAAGCTTTCTTT.

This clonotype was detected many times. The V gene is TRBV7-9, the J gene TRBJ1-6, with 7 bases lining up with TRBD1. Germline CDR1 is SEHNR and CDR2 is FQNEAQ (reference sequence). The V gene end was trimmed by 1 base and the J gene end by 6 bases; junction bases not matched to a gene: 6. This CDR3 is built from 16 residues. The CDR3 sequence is CASSLVGGHTNSPLHF. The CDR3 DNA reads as TGTGCCAGCAGCTTAGTAGGGGGCCACACTAATTCACCCCTCCACTTT. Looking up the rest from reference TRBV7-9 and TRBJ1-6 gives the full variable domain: DTGVSQNPRHKITKRGQNVTFRCDPISEHNRLYWYRQTLGQGPEFLTYFQNEAQLEKSRLLSDRFSAERPKGSFSTLEIQRTEQGDSAMYLCASSLVGGHTNSPLHFGNGTRLTVT.

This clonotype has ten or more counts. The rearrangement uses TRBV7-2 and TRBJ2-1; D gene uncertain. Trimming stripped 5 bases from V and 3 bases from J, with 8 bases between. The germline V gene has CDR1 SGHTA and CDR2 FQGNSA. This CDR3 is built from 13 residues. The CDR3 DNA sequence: TGTGCCAGCAGCGAAAACGACTACAATGAGCAGTTCTTC. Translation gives CASSENDYNEQFF.

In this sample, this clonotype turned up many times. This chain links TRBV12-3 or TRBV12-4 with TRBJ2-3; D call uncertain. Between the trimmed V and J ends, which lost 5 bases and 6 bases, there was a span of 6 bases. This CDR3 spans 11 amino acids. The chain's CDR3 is CASSPLDTQYF. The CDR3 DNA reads TGTGCCAGCAGTCCGTTGGATACGCAGTATTTT.

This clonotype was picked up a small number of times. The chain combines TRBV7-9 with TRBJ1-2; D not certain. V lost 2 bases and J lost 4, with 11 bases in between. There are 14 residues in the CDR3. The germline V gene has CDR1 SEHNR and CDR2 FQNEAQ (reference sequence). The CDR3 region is CASSLFGRGYGYTF. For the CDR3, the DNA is TGTGCCAGCAGCTTATTTGGTCGGGGCTATGGCTACACCTTC.

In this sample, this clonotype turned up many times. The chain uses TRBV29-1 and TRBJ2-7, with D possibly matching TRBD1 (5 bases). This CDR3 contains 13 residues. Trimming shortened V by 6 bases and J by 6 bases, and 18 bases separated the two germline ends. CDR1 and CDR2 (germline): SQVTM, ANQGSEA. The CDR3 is CSVDGPRQGEQYF. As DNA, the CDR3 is TGCAGCGTCGACGGGCCTCGGCAGGGCGAGCAGTACTTC.

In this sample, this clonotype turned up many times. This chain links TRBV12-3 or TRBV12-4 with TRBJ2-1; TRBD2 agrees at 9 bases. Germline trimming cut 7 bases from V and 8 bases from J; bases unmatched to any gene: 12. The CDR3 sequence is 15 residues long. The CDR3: CASIFRSSGIDEQFF. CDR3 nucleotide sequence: TGTGCCAGCATCTTTAGGTCTAGCGGGATAGATGAGCAGTTCTTC.

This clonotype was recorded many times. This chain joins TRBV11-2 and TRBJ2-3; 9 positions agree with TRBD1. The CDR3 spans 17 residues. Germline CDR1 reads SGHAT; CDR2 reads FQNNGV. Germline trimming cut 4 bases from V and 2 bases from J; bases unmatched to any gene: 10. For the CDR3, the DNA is TGTGCCAGCAGCTACAGGGGGCGGGGGAGTGCCACAGATACGCAGTATTTT. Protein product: CASSYRGRGSATDTQYF.

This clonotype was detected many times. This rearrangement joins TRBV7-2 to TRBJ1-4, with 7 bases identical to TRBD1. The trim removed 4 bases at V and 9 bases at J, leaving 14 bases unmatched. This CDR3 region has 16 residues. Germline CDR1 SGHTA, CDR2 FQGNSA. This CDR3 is CASSSQQGILLKKLFF. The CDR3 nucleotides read TGTGCCAGCAGCTCTCAACAGGGGATACTTCTTAAAAAACTGTTTTTT.

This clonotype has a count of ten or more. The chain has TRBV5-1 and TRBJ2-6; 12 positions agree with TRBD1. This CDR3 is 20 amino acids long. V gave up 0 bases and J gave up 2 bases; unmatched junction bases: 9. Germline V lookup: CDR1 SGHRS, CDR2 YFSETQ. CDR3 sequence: CASSLAPRGQGAAGANVLTF. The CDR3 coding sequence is TGCGCCAGCAGCTTGGCCCCCCGGGGACAGGGGGCGGCTGGGGCCAACGTCCTGACTTTC.